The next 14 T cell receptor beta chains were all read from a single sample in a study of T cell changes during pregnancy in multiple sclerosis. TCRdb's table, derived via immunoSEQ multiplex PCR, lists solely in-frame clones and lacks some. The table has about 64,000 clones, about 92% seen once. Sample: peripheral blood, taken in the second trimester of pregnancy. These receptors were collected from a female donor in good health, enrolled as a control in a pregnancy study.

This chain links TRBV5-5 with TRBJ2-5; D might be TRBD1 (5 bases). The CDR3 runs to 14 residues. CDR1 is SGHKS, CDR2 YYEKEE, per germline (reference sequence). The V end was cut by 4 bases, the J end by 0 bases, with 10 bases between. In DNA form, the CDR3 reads TGTGCCAGCAGCGACAGCAGGTACCAAGAGACCCAGTACTTC. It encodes CASSDSRYQETQYF.

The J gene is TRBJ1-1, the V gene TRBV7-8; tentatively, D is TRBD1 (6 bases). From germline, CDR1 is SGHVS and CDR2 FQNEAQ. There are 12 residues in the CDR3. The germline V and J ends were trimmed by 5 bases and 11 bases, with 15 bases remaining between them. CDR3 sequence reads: CASSDRQDVAFF. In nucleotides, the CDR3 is TGTGCCAGCAGCGATAGACAGGATGTGGCTTTCTTT.

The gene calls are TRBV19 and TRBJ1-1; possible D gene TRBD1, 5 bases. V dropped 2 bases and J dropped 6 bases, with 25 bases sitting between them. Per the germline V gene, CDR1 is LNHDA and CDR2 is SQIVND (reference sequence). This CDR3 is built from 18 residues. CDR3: CASSISRTFERRGPEAFF. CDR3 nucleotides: TGTGCCAGTAGTATAAGCCGGACCTTCGAACGGAGGGGTCCTGAAGCTTTCTTT. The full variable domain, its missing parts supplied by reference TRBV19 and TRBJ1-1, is DGGITQSPKYLFRKEGQNVTLSCEQNLNHDAMYWYRQDPGQGLRLIYYSQIVNDFQKGDIAEGYSVSREKKESFPLTVTSAQKNPTAFYLCASSISRTFERRGPEAFFGQGTRLTVV.

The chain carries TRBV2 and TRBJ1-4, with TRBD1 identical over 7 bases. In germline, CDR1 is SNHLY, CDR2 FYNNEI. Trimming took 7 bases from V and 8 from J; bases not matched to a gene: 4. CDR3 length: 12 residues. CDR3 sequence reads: CASNRGSEKLFF. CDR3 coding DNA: TGTGCCAGCAACAGGGGTAGCGAAAAACTGTTTTTT. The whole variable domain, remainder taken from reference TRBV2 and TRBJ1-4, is EPEVTQTPSHQVTQMGQEVILRCVPISNHLYFYWYRQILGQKVEFLVSFYNNEISEKSEIFDDQFSVERPDGSNFTLKIRSTKLEDSAMYFCASNRGSEKLFFGSGTQLSVL.

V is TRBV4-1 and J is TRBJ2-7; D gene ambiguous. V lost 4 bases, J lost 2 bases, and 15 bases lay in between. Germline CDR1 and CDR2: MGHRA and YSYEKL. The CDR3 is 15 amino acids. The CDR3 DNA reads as TGCGCCAGCAGCCTCTCCCCTGGCAGTGCCTACGAGCAGTACTTC. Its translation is CASSLSPGSAYEQYF.

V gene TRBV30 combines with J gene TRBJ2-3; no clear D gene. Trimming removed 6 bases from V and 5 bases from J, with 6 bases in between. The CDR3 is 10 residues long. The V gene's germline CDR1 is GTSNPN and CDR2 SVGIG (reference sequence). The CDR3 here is CACLVDTQYF. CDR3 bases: TGTGCCTGCCTTGTAGATACGCAGTATTTT.

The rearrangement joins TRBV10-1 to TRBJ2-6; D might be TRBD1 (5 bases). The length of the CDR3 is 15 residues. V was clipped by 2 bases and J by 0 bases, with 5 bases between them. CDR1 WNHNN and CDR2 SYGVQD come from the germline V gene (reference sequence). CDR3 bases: TGCGCCAGCAGTGAGACAGGCTCTGGGGCCAACGTCCTGACTTTC. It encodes CASSETGSGANVLTF.

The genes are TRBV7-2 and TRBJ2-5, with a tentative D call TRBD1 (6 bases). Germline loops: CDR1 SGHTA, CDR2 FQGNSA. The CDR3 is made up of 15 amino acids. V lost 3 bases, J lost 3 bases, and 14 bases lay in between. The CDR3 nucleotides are TGTGCCAGCAGCTTTACGCCAGGGGTCAAAGAGACCCAGTACTTC. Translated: CASSFTPGVKETQYF.

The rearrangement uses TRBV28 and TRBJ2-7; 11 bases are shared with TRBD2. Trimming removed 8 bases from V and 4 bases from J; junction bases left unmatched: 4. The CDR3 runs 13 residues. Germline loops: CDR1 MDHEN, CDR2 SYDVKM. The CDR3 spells CASETSGNYEQYF. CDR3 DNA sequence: TGTGCCAGCGAGACTAGCGGGAATTACGAGCAGTACTTC. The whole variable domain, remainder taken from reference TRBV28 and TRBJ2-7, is DVKVTQSSRYLVKRTGEKVFLECVQDMDHENMFWYRQDPGLGLRLIYFSYDVKMKEKGDIPEGYSVSREKKERFSLILESASTNQTSMYLCASETSGNYEQYFGPGTRLTVT.

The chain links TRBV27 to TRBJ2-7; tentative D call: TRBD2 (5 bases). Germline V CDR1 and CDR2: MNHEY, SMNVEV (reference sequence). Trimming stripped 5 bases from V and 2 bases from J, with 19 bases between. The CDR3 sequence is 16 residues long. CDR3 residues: CASSPSRTGYAYEQYF. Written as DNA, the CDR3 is TGTGCCAGCAGTCCGTCGAGAACGGGATACGCCTACGAGCAGTACTTC.

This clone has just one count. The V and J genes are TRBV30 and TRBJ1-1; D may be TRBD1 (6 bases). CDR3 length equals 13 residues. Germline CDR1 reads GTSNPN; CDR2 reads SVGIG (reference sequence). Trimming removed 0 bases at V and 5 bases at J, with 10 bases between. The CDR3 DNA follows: TGTGCCTGGAGTGTAAGAACAGGGACTGAAGCTTTCTTT. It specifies CAWSVRTGTEAFF.

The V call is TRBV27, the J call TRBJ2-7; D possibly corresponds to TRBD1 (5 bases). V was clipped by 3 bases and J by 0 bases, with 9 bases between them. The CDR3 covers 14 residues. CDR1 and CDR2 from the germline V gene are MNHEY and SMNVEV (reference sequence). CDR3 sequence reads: CASSLQGSSYEQYF. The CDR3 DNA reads TGTGCCAGCAGTTTGCAGGGCAGCTCCTACGAGCAGTACTTC.

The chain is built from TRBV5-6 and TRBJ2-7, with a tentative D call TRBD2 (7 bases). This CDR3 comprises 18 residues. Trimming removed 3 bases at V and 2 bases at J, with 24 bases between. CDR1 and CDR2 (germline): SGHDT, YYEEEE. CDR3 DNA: TGTGCCAGCAGCTCAGGCCCGGGGGGCCTTGAGCTGACCTACGAGCAGTACTTC. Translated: CASSSGPGGLELTYEQYF.

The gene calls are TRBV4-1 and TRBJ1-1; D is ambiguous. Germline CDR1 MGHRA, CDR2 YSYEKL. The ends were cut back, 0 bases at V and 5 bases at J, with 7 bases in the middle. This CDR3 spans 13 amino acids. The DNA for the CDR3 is TGCGCCAGCAGCCAAGATAAAACAACTGAAGCTTTCTTT. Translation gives CASSQDKTTEAFF.